This T cell receptor (beta chain) was documented in a study of blood T cell repertoires in COVID-19. Study information: Samples came from the United States, Italy and Spain, spanning acute and convalescent COVID-19. In each case, the material was cDNA or gDNA derived from T cells, B-cell-depleted T cells, or PBMCs.

In Seattle, patients joined the study during active infection and were tracked longitudinally. Looked up from germline, CDR1 is LNHDA and CDR2 is SQIVND (reference sequence). The ends were cut back, 1 base at V and 5 bases at J, with 14 bases in the middle. The CDR3 covers 15 residues. This clone has just a few counts. Authors' data handling: Nucleated cell number was recorded as an estimate derived from reference gene primer amplification. TCRdb's copy holds only in-frame clones and misses some; the assay was immunoSEQ multiplex PCR. That table gives V, J and clone size, and the DNA gave D and trimming. The data contain 250,000 to 300,000 clones, roughly 89% of them seen just once; the ten biggest clones take up 11%.

The clonotype was recovered from a woman younger than 45 with COVID-19, enrolled during active disease. The gene calls are TRBV19 and TRBJ1-2, with unresolved D. The sequenced sample was peripheral blood. CDR3 region: CASSIAGSREYGYTF. The CDR3 bases are TGTGCCAGTAGTATAGCCGGCAGCCGGGAATATGGCTACACCTTC.